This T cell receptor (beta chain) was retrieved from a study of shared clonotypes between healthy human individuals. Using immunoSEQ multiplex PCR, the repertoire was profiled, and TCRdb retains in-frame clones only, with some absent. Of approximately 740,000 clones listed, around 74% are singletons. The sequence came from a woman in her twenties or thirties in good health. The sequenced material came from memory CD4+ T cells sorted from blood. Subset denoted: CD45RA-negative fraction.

CDR3 protein: CASSFPGRSGLSGNTIYF. The CDR3 DNA reads TGTGCCAGCAGTTTCCCTGGGAGGTCGGGTCTCTCTGGAAACACCATATATTTT. The chain is built from TRBV28 and TRBJ1-3; D is undetermined. CDR1 and CDR2 (germline): MDHEN, SYDVKM. Trimming removed 3 bases from V and 0 bases from J, with 18 bases in between. The CDR3 is 18 residues long.